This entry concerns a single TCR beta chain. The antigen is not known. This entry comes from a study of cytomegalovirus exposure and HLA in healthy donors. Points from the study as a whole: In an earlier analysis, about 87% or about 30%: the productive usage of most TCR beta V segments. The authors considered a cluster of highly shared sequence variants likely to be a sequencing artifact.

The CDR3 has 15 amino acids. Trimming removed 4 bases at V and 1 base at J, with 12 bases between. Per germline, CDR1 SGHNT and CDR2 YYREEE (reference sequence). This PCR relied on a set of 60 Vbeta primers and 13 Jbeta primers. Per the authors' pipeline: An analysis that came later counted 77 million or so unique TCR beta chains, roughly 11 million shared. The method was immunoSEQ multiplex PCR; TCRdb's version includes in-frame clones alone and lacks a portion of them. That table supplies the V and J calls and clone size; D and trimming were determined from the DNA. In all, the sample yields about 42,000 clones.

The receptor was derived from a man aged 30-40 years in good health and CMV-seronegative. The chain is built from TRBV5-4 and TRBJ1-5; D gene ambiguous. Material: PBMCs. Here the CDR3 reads CASSIPTGSNQPQHF. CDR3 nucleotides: TGTGCCAGCAGCATTCCCACGGGGAGCAATCAGCCCCAGCATTTT.